The clone carrying this TCR beta chain was observed a handful of times. Sequencing used immunoSEQ multiplex PCR; TCRdb keeps in-frame clones, though not all of them. The sample comprises about 83,000 clones, roughly 89% of which are singletons, and 8.4% rests with the top ten. This entry belongs to a study of OX40 agonist ivuxolimab in advanced cancers. Material: CD4+ or CD8+ T cells sorted from blood, obtained in a trial of the OX40 agonist ivuxolimab. The clonotype originates from an adult with an advanced solid tumor such as melanoma, head and neck, liver or kidney cancer.

The CDR3 nucleotides are TGTGCCAGCAGCTTGAGCGGGGATTCCTACAATGAGCAGTTCTTC. Its protein is CASSLSGDSYNEQFF. V is TRBV5-4 and J is TRBJ2-1, with 7 bases that match TRBD2. The V and J ends lost 1 base and 1 base, in that order; junction bases with no gene match: 2. The CDR3 is 15 amino acids. Germline V gene data show CDR1 as SGHNT and CDR2 as YYREEE (reference sequence).